This T cell receptor beta chain is from a study of immune characterization of retroperitoneal liposarcoma. TCRdb reprocessed the PCR reads with MiXCR, giving one entry per CDR3 protein. The sample has roughly 10,000 distinct CDR3 sequences; 27% are singletons. The V and J ends lost 5 bases and 0 bases respectively, with 14 bases between them. Per the germline V gene, CDR1 is SGHAT and CDR2 is FQNNGV. The length of the CDR3 is 15 residues. Material for sequencing was tumor tissue. The TCR was taken from a female donor with retroperitoneal liposarcoma. The chain couples TRBV11-2 to TRBJ2-7; TRBD1 or TRBD2 may be the D gene (5 bases each). CDR3 coding DNA: TGTGCCAGCAGCCCCGGGACGGCAAGCTCCTACGAGCAGTACTTC. Encoded protein: CASSPGTASSYEQYF.